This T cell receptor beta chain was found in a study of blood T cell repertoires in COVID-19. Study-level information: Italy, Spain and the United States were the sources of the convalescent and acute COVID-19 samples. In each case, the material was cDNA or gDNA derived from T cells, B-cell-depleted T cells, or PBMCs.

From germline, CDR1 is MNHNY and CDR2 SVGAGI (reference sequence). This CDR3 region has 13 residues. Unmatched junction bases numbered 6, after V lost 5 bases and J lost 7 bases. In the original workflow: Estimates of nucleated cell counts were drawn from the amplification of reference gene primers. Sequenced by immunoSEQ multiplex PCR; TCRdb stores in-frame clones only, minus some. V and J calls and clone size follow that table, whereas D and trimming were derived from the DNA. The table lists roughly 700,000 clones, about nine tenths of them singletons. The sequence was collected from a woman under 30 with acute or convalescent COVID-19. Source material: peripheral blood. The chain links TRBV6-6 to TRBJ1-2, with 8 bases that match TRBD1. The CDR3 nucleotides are TGTGCCAGCAGTCCTGGACAGGGAGGTGGCTACACCTTC. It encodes CASSPGQGGGYTF.